The rows below give T cell receptor beta chains drawn from one sample of a study of neurological immune-mediated disorders. TCRdb reprocessed the 5' RACE reads with MiXCR, giving one entry per CDR3 protein. The table includes about 71,000 distinct CDR3 sequences, 9.5% to 13% detected once. The sequenced sample consisted of PBMCs. The receptors originated from a man in his thirties or forties in good health. The CDR3 runs from the conserved cysteine through the conserved F or W. Fields, in order: V gene, clone size, D gene, J gene, CDR3 DNA, CDR3 protein. A D gene is named only where the DNA matches it firmly. The size field is filled for only some rows; it gives once, few, many or a size class.

TRBV20-1	many	NA	TRBJ1-4	TGCAGTGCACGAGCCGAAGGGCTCGATAATGAAAAACTGTTTTTT	CSARAEGLDNEKLFF
TRBV29-1	many	NA	TRBJ1-5	TGCAGCGCTTCGTCGGGGGGGCCTAGCAATCAGCCCCAGCATTTT	CSASSGGPSNQPQHF
TRBV28	many	TRBD1	TRBJ2-1	TGTGCCAGCAGTATCTACTCGACAGGGGGCAATGAGCAGTTCTTC	CASSIYSTGGNEQFF
TRBV19	NA	NA	TRBJ1-2	TGTGCCAGTAGTATACAATCGGCCCTACCATATGGCTACACCTTC	CASSIQSALPYGYTF
TRBV28	many	TRBD1	TRBJ2-1	TGTGCCAGCAGTTTTCTTCAGGGGGTAGGAAACAATGAGCAGTTCTTC	CASSFLQGVGNNEQFF
TRBV5-6	NA	NA	TRBJ2-4	TGTGCCAGCAGCTTGGCCGACAGGGCCAAAAACATTCAGTACTTC	CASSLADRAKNIQYF
TRBV20-1	few	NA	TRBJ2-1	TGCAGTGCTACGGGTCAAGGTTCGGGGCAGTTCTTC	CSATGQGSGQFF
TRBV5-5	many	NA	TRBJ2-3	TGTGCCAGCAGCTTGTTCGGACAGTACACAGATACGCAGTATTTT	CASSLFGQYTDTQYF
TRBV18	many	TRBD1	TRBJ1-5	TGTGCCAGCTCACACGGGACAGGGACTCAGCCCCAGCATTTT	CASSHGTGTQPQHF
TRBV3-1	many	NA	TRBJ2-3	TGTGCCAGCAGCTCCCTCCATTCTAGCGCCCCGAGCACAGATACGCAGTATTTT	CASSSLHSSAPSTDTQYF
TRBV5-1	many	NA	TRBJ1-5	TGCGCCAGCAGCTTGACCGGGGAGGGCAATCAGCCCCAGCATTTT	CASSLTGEGNQPQHF
TRBV5-1	many	TRBD2	TRBJ2-5	TGCGCCAGCGGAACTAGCGGAAAAGAGACCCAGTACTTC	CASGTSGKETQYF
TRBV5-1	few	NA	TRBJ1-4	TGCGCCAGCAGCGCCCAGGTTTCTAACGAAAAACTGTTTTTT	CASSAQVSNEKLFF
TRBV29-1	NA	TRBD2	TRBJ2-3	TGCAGCGTTGAAGCGGGAGGGCCGACAGATACGCAGTATTTT	CSVEAGGPTDTQYF
TRBV20-1	many	NA	TRBJ1-3	TGCAGTGCTAGAGCGAGCTCTGGAAACACCATATATTTT	CSARASSGNTIYF
TRBV28	many	TRBD2	TRBJ2-5	TGTGCCAGCAGTTTAGGGGCGGGGGGTTACGCGGAGACCCAGTACTTC	CASSLGAGGYAETQYF
TRBV4-2	many	NA	TRBJ2-7	TGTGCCAGCAGCCAAGGACCAGGGACCTACGAGCAGTACTTC	CASSQGPGTYEQYF
TRBV10-3	many	TRBD1	TRBJ2-5	TGTGCCATCAGTGACGCCTTACAGGGGAATTCAGAGACCCAGTACTTC	CAISDALQGNSETQYF
TRBV6-6	many	NA	TRBJ2-5	TGTGCCAGCAGTTACTCGTCCGTGGGGGGGGCGAAACTCCTGCCCCAAGAGACCCAGTACTTC	CASSYSSVGGAKLLPQETQYF
TRBV12-3/TRBV12-4	many	NA	TRBJ1-1	TGTGCCAGCAGTATCGGACGCCCTTACGCTTTCTTT	CASSIGRPYAFF
TRBV6-2/TRBV6-3	many	NA	TRBJ2-4	TGTGCCAGCAGTTTCCCCGGGGCGCAAAACATTCAGTACTTC	CASSFPGAQNIQYF
TRBV7-8	many	TRBD1	TRBJ2-3	TGTGCCAGCAGCTACCCTGGGACAGGGGTGGGAGATACGCAGTATTTT	CASSYPGTGVGDTQYF